These 7 T cell receptor beta chains originate from one sample sequenced in a study of T cell responses to AZD1222 COVID-19 vaccine. Produced via immunoSEQ multiplex PCR; TCRdb's table is partial and in-frame only. Among approximately 100,000 clones listed, roughly 90% were seen once. This sample comprised peripheral blood, obtained on day 0 of AZD1222 vaccination. The receptors were sampled from an adult in good health.

The gene calls are TRBV11-1 and TRBJ2-4, with D tentatively TRBD1 (6 bases). Trimming pared 0 bases from V and 1 base from J, leaving 7 bases between. There are 15 residues in the CDR3. Germline V CDR1 and CDR2: SGHAT, FQDESV (reference sequence). The CDR3 nucleotides are TGTGCCAGCAGCTTAGCGAGGGGGGCCAAAAACATTCAGTACTTC. The encoded protein is CASSLARGAKNIQYF.

This clone was recorded only once. The chain employs TRBV6-2 or TRBV6-3 and TRBJ1-5, with TRBD1 as a possible D gene (6 bases). Germline CDR1 MNHEY, CDR2 SVGEGT. V was pared by 2 bases and J by 0 bases, with 11 bases between. CDR3 size: 16 residues. The CDR3 nucleotides are TGTGCCAGCAGTTACGCAGGGGCTTATAGCAATCAGCCCCAGCATTTT. This sequence encodes CASSYAGAYSNQPQHF.

The rearrangement joins TRBV4-1 to TRBJ2-6; D is unclear. V shed 0 bases and J shed 2 bases, with 5 bases lying between them. The CDR3 runs 15 residues. Germline lookup yields CDR1 MGHRA and CDR2 YSYEKL. The CDR3 DNA follows: TGCGCCAGCAGCCAAGAAGGAGCTGGGGCCAACGTCCTGACTTTC. This gives the protein CASSQEGAGANVLTF.

The V call is TRBV18, the J call TRBJ1-4; 9 nucleotides align to TRBD1. With 3 bases clipped from V and 8 bases from J, the junction kept 4 bases outside the gene matches. This CDR3 is built from 14 residues. From germline, CDR1 is KGHSH and CDR2 LQKENI. The CDR3 nucleotides read TGTGCCAGCTCACCGGGACAGGGTGACGAAAAACTGTTTTTT. Protein sequence: CASSPGQGDEKLFF.

The rearrangement uses TRBV7-2 and TRBJ1-2; 12 bases fit TRBD1. The germline V gene encodes CDR1 SGHTA and CDR2 FQGNSA. The CDR3 is 16 residues long. V was pared by 2 bases and J by 8 bases, with 9 bases of the junction left unmatched. CDR3 protein: CASSLLGQGAAEGYTF. DNA for the CDR3: TGTGCCAGCAGCTTATTGGGACAGGGGGCAGCGGAGGGCTACACCTTC.

The CDR3 DNA reads TGCGCCAGCAGCCCCCAGGGTAGGGGCTGGACTGAAGCTTTCTTT. It yields the protein CASSPQGRGWTEAFF. The gene calls are TRBV4-3 and TRBJ1-1; D might be TRBD1 (5 bases). V was clipped by 4 bases and J by 5 bases, with 17 bases between them. The CDR3 is made up of 15 amino acids. Germline V lookup: CDR1 LGHNA, CDR2 YSLEER.

This chain joins TRBV3-1 (or the pseudogene TRBV3-2) and TRBJ1-6; TRBD1 might be the D (5 bases). The germline V and J ends were trimmed by 3 bases and 6 bases, with 9 bases remaining between them. From germline, CDR1 is LGHDT and CDR2 YNNKEL (reference sequence). This CDR3 is built from 14 residues. The CDR3 sequence is CASSHGDGNSPLHF. The DNA for the CDR3 is TGTGCCAGCAGCCATGGGGACGGTAATTCACCCCTCCACTTT.